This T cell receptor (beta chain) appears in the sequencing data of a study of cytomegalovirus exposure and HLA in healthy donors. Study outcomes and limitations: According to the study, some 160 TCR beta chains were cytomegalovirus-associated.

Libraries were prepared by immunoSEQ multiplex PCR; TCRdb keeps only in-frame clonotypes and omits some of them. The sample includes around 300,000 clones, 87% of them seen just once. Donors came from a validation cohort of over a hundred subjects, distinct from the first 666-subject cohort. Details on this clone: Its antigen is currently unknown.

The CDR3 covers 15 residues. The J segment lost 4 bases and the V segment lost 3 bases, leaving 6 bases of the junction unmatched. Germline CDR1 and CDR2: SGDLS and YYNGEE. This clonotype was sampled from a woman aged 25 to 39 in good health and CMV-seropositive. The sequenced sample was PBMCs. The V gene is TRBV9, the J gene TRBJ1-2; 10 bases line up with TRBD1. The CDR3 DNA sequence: TGTGCCAGCAGCGCCGCTGGACAGGGGGTCTATGGCTACACCTTC. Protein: CASSAAGQGVYGYTF.